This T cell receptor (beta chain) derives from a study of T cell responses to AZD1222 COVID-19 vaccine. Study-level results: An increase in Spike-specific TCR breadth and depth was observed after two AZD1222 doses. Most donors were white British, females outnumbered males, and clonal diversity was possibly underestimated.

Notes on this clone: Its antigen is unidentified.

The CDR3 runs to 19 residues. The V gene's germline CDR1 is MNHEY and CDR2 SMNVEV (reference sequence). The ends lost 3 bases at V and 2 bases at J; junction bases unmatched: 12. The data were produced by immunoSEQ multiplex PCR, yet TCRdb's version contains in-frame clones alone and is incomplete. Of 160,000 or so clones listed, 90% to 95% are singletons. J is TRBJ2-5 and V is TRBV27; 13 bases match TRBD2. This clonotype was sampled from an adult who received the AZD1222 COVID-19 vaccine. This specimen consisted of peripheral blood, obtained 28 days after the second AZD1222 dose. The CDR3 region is CASSLPWTSGGGGQETQYF. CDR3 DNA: TGTGCCAGCAGTTTGCCTTGGACTAGCGGGGGTGGTGGGCAAGAGACCCAGTACTTC.